This is a list of T cell receptor beta chains from one sample in a study of shared clonotypes between healthy human individuals. Libraries were prepared by immunoSEQ multiplex PCR; TCRdb keeps only in-frame clonotypes and omits some of them. The sample has a few million clones, approximately 92% seen once; the top ten hold about 1.6%. The sequencing sample was made of naive CD8+ T cells from PBMCs. These receptors came from a young man in good health. Some clones in this sample may be carry-over from other donors' samples. Each CDR3 is given with its conserved first and last residue. The D gene is left open where the match is weak. Rows may omit the clone size; those that give it use once, few, many or a size class.

>TRBV19|TRBD2|TRBJ2-7|-
CASSSTSGYEQYF
TGTGCCAGTAGTTCGACTAGCGGGTACGAGCAGTACTTC
>TRBV27|-|TRBJ1-5|few
CASSFQGSNQPQHF
TGTGCCAGCAGTTTCCAAGGTAGCAATCAGCCCCAGCATTTT
>TRBV7-2|-|TRBJ1-5|-
CASSLGAGVQPQHF
TGTGCCAGCAGCTTAGGGGCAGGGGTCCAGCCCCAGCATTTT
>TRBV7-9|-|TRBJ2-1|-
CASSSPLRDWKYNEQFF
TGTGCCAGCAGCTCCCCTCTAAGGGACTGGAAATACAATGAGCAGTTCTTC
>TRBV29-1|TRBD1|TRBJ1-2|-
CSVVFRGTGGAGLGYTF
TGCAGCGTTGTTTTCCGGGGGACAGGGGGCGCCGGCCTTGGCTACACCTTC
>TRBV20-1|-|TRBJ2-7|-
CSAEDEGGQYF
TGCAGTGCTGAGGACGAGGGCGGGCAGTACTTC
>TRBV7-3|TRBD2|TRBJ2-3|-
CASSSGGRTGLMGTDTQYF
TGTGCCAGCAGCTCCGGTGGGAGGACGGGACTAATGGGCACAGATACGCAGTATTTT
>TRBV25-1|-|TRBJ2-5|-
CASSEYQALAETQYF
TGTGCCAGCAGTGAATATCAGGCGCTGGCGGAGACCCAGTACTTC
>TRBV29-1|-|TRBJ2-2|-
CSVVGNPNTGELFF
TGCAGCGTTGTCGGGAACCCGAACACCGGGGAGCTGTTTTTT
>TRBV11-2|-|TRBJ2-7|-
CASSQPWGRVYEQYF
TGTGCCAGCAGCCAACCCTGGGGGCGGGTCTACGAGCAGTACTTC
>TRBV7-8|TRBD2|TRBJ2-7|-
CASSLRSSGGTYEQYF
TGTGCCAGCAGCTTACGTTCTAGCGGGGGAACCTACGAGCAGTACTTC
>TRBV5-1|-|TRBJ2-5|-
CASSLGVGSAQETQYF
TGCGCCAGCAGCTTGGGTGTGGGGTCCGCACAAGAGACCCAGTACTTC
>TRBV7-2|-|TRBJ2-1|-
CASSDWTEGNEQFF
TGTGCCAGCAGCGACTGGACTGAGGGGAATGAGCAGTTCTTC
>TRBV7-7|-|TRBJ2-2|-
CASRPANTGELFF
TGTGCCAGCAGGCCTGCGAACACCGGGGAGCTGTTTTTT
>TRBV2|-|TRBJ2-3|-
CASSLGDTQYF
TGTGCCAGCTCTCTGGGAGATACGCAGTATTTT
>TRBV4-3|-|TRBJ2-4|-
CASSQGHGRGTKNIQYF
TGCGCCAGCAGCCAAGGACACGGGAGAGGTACAAAAAACATTCAGTACTTC
>TRBV2|TRBD2|TRBJ2-1|-
CASSVLAEPYNEQFF
TGTGCCAGCAGTGTGCTAGCGGAACCTTACAATGAGCAGTTCTTC
>TRBV19|TRBD2|TRBJ2-3|-
CASSIGLAGEDTQYF
TGTGCCAGTAGTATAGGACTAGCGGGAGAAGATACGCAGTATTTT
>TRBV4-2|-|TRBJ1-5|-
CASSQGLRSQPGSNQPQHF
TGTGCCAGCAGCCAAGGTTTGAGATCTCAACCTGGGAGCAATCAGCCCCAGCATTTT
>TRBV12-5|-|TRBJ2-2|once
CASGLVPSGELFF
TGTGCTAGTGGTTTGGTACCTTCCGGGGAGCTGTTTTTT
>TRBV27|-|TRBJ2-5|-
CASSFAKLETQYF
TGTGCCAGCAGTTTTGCTAAGCTGGAGACCCAGTACTTC
>TRBV9|-|TRBJ2-7|-
CASSVGGGFYEQYF
TGTGCCAGCAGCGTCGGCGGGGGCTTCTACGAGCAGTACTTC
>TRBV4-2|-|TRBJ1-3|-
CASSQDRYLSGNTIYF
TGTGCCAGCAGCCAAGACCGCTACCTCTCTGGAAACACCATATATTTT
>TRBV9|TRBD2|TRBJ2-3|-
CASSQAGLHTDTQYF
TGTGCCAGCAGCCAAGCGGGATTGCACACAGATACGCAGTATTTT
>TRBV7-9|-|TRBJ1-2|-
CASSFKEGNGYTF
TGTGCCAGCAGCTTCAAGGAAGGGAATGGCTACACCTTC
>TRBV19|-|TRBJ2-7|-
CASSPGDIYEQYF
TGTGCCAGTAGTCCTGGGGACATCTACGAGCAGTACTTC
>TRBV7-6|-|TRBJ2-3|-
CASSARLSTDTQYF
TGTGCCAGCAGCGCCCGATTGAGCACAGATACGCAGTATTTT
>TRBV7-9|TRBD1|TRBJ1-5|-
CASSLVGTGFNQPQHF
TGTGCCAGCAGCTTAGTGGGGACAGGGTTTAATCAGCCCCAGCATTTT
>TRBV5-1|-|TRBJ1-2|-
CASSLEGTSGYGYTF
TGCGCCAGCAGCTTGGAGGGGACATCCGGCTATGGCTACACCTTC
>TRBV29-1|-|TRBJ2-3|-
CSVEVPRVEGTQYF
TGCAGCGTTGAAGTGCCCCGGGTGGAGGGTACGCAGTATTTT
>TRBV28|-|TRBJ1-3|once
CASSWRRSLISGNTIYF
TGTGCCAGCAGTTGGAGGCGGAGCCTTATATCTGGAAACACCATATATTTT
>TRBV27|-|TRBJ2-1|-
CASSLSRGLVANEQFF
TGTGCCAGCAGTTTATCGAGAGGGCTAGTTGCGAATGAGCAGTTCTTC
>TRBV7-9|-|TRBJ1-1|-
CASSWGGEVDTEAFF
TGTGCCAGCAGCTGGGGTGGGGAAGTAGACACTGAAGCTTTCTTT
>TRBV5-6|TRBD1|TRBJ2-2|-
CASSPDRGVTGELFF
TGTGCCAGCAGCCCGGACAGGGGTGTTACCGGGGAGCTGTTTTTT
>TRBV6-5|TRBD2|TRBJ2-2|-
CAGRFGTSGSTGELFF
TGTGCCGGCCGTTTTGGGACTAGCGGGAGTACGGGGGAGCTGTTTTTT
>TRBV19|-|TRBJ2-7|-
CASSGRQEDYEQYF
TGTGCCAGTAGTGGTCGGCAGGAGGATTACGAGCAGTACTTC